A selection of T cell receptor beta chains follows, all from one sample in a study of blood T cells in healthy people across ages. From the 5' RACE reads, TCRdb called clonotypes with MiXCR, one entry per CDR3 protein. The data show about 590,000 distinct CDR3 sequences, about 30% seen once. The sequenced material came from blood. These receptors were taken from a woman older than 75 in good health. CDR3s include the opening cysteine and the closing phenylalanine or tryptophan. Fields, in order: D gene, clone size, V gene, J gene, CDR3 protein, CDR3 DNA. The D gene is left open where the match is weak. Rows may omit the clone size; those that give it use once, few, many or a size class.

TRBD1	many	TRBV5-1	TRBJ1-6	CASSGRTGGNSPLHF	TGCGCCAGCAGCGGGAGGACAGGGGGTAATTCACCCCTCCACTTT
NA	NA	TRBV21-1	TRBJ1-1	CASSKTEEGWNTEAFF	TGTGCCAGCAGCAAAACGGAGGAGGGTTGGAACACTGAAGCTTTCTTT
NA	NA	TRBV30	TRBJ1-2	CAWSVKVRVQEYGYTF	TGTGCCTGGAGTGTAAAGGTCAGGGTACAAGAATATGGCTACACCTTC
NA	many	TRBV7-2	TRBJ2-6	CASSLVVTPSGANVLTF	TGTGCCAGCAGCTTGGTGGTGACCCCCTCTGGGGCCAACGTCCTGACTTTC
NA	many	TRBV7-9	TRBJ1-6	CASSQGQFSPLHF	TGTGCCAGCAGCCAAGGACAGTTTTCACCCCTCCACTTT
NA	many	TRBV6-6	TRBJ1-6	CASSTTTASYNSPLHF	TGTGCCAGCAGTACCACGACGGCCTCCTATAATTCACCCCTCCACTTT
TRBD1	NA	TRBV28	TRBJ1-2	CASRKQGRSYGYTF	TGTGCCAGCAGGAAACAGGGGCGCAGCTATGGCTACACCTTC
NA	NA	TRBV5-1	TRBJ1-2	CASSESMRGYTF	TGCGCCAGCAGCGAGTCTATGCGGGGCTACACCTTC
NA	many	TRBV9	TRBJ1-2	CASSVGTSNYGYTF	TGTGCCAGCAGCGTAGGTACCAGCAACTATGGCTACACCTTC
NA	NA	TRBV30	TRBJ1-6	CAWSVNSYNSPLHF	TGTGCCTGGAGTGTAAACAGTTATAATTCACCCCTCCACTTT
TRBD2	NA	TRBV7-9	TRBJ2-1	CASSPLTRGSSYNEQFF	TGTGCCAGCAGCCCCCTTACGCGGGGGAGCTCCTACAATGAGCAGTTCTTC
NA	many	TRBV9	TRBJ2-2	CASTSYEGNTGELFF	TGTGCCAGCACCTCTTATGAGGGGAACACCGGGGAGCTGTTTTTT
TRBD1	many	TRBV4-2	TRBJ2-1	CASSQGTGTYNEQFF	TGTGCCAGCAGCCAAGGGACAGGGACCTACAATGAGCAGTTCTTC
NA	NA	TRBV2	TRBJ1-4	CASSGGSLNEKLFF	TGTGCCAGCAGTGGTGGGTCCTTGAATGAAAAACTGTTTTTT
NA	many	TRBV21-1	TRBJ1-2	CASMRGFYGYTF	TGTGCCAGCATGAGAGGGTTCTATGGCTACACCTTC
NA	few	TRBV13	TRBJ2-5	CASSPRDNQETQYF	TGTGCCAGCAGCCCCAGGGACAATCAAGAGACCCAGTACTTC
TRBD2	few	TRBV20-1	TRBJ2-1	CSAYSLAGGLGEQFF	TGCAGTGCTTACTCCCTAGCGGGGGGATTGGGTGAGCAGTTCTTC
NA	NA	TRBV12-3/TRBV12-4	TRBJ2-5	CASSLAWVRETQYF	TGTGCCAGCAGTTTAGCGTGGGTTCGGGAGACCCAGTACTTC
TRBD1	many	TRBV20-1	TRBJ1-5	CSARRGGGNQPQHF	TGCAGTGCTAGACGAGGGGGCGGCAATCAGCCCCAGCATTTT
NA	many	TRBV12-3/TRBV12-4	TRBJ1-4	CASSPRSGGSTNEKLFF	TGTGCCAGCAGTCCCAGGTCGGGTGGATCAACTAATGAAAAACTGTTTTTT
NA	NA	TRBV27	TRBJ2-1	CASSSPGQSPYNEQFF	TGTGCCAGCAGTTCCCCCGGGCAGTCACCTTACAATGAGCAGTTCTTC
NA	NA	TRBV15	TRBJ2-7	CATSRGTSSSYEQYF	TGTGCCACCAGCAGAGGGACTTCAAGCTCCTACGAGCAGTACTTC
NA	NA	TRBV12-3/TRBV12-4	TRBJ2-2	CASSEAGSTGELFF	TGTGCCAGCAGTGAGGCAGGTTCCACCGGGGAGCTGTTTTTT
NA	many	TRBV2	TRBJ1-5	CASLRDRYGNQPQHF	TGTGCCAGCTTAAGGGACCGCTACGGAAATCAGCCCCAGCATTTT
TRBD1	few	TRBV5-1	TRBJ2-2	CASSDRGQGKSGELFF	TGCGCCAGCAGTGATCGCGGACAGGGGAAGTCCGGGGAGCTGTTTTTT
TRBD1	many	TRBV20-1	TRBJ2-7	CSARARGQGGEQYF	TGCAGTGCTAGAGCTCGGGGACAGGGGGGCGAGCAGTACTTC
TRBD1	many	TRBV28	TRBJ2-3	CASSIPGQQTDTQYF	TGTGCCAGCAGTATCCCGGGACAGCAGACAGATACGCAGTATTTT
TRBD2	many	TRBV7-6	TRBJ2-3	CASSILSGTKGTDTQYF	TGTGCCAGCAGCATCCTCTCCGGGACTAAGGGCACAGATACGCAGTATTTT
TRBD2	NA	TRBV7-8	TRBJ2-3	CASSPATGLAVTDTQYF	TGTGCCAGCAGCCCAGCAACCGGACTAGCGGTAACAGATACGCAGTATTTT
NA	many	TRBV25-1	TRBJ1-6	CASSGGSGPLHF	TGTGCCAGCAGTGGCGGGTCGGGACCTCTCCACTTT
NA	NA	TRBV6-2/TRBV6-3	TRBJ2-7	CASSYLVPGFHEQYF	TGTGCCAGCAGTTACCTGGTCCCGGGGTTCCACGAGCAGTACTTC
NA	many	TRBV6-5	TRBJ1-2	CATLRTGSYGYTF	TGTGCCACCCTCCGAACAGGGTCCTATGGCTACACCTTC
NA	NA	TRBV5-6	TRBJ1-2	CASSPAGEHYGYTF	TGTGCCAGCAGCCCGGCGGGGGAACACTATGGCTACACCTTC
NA	many	TRBV20-1	TRBJ1-2	CSARTAFGAYGYTF	TGCAGTGCTAGGACCGCGTTTGGGGCCTATGGCTACACCTTC
NA	NA	TRBV20-1	TRBJ1-6	CSAKKGWRGNSPLHF	TGCAGTGCAAAGAAAGGGTGGAGGGGGAATTCACCCCTCCACTTT